The 17 T cell receptor beta chains listed next were all sequenced from one sample in a study of tumor and adjacent non-tumor tissue in lung cancer. Three rounds of nested PCR, following a modified ARM-PCR protocol, produced the TCRbeta library. Each CDR3 protein is one row after TCRdb ran MiXCR on the multiplex PCR reads. The repertoire holds tens of thousands of distinct CDR3 sequences, with approximately 59% as singletons. The template was RNA from unsorted bulk tissue. This non-tumor lung sample came from over 3 cm beyond the tumor edge. What was sequenced was distant non-tumor lung tissue. The receptors stem from a woman in her forties with non-small cell lung cancer.

Regarding this clonotype: The conserved final phenylalanine or tryptophan is absent from the CDR3, which likely points to a read error. The rearrangement joins TRBV11-2 to TRBJ2-7, with no clear D. The CDR3 contains 14 residues. Germline lookup yields CDR1 SGHAT and CDR2 FQNNGV. For the CDR3, the DNA is TGTGCCAACAGCTTAGTCTCAAACTCCTATGAGCAGTACTCC. This translates into CANSLVSNSYEQYS.

On this clonotype: This is likely a read error, given that the CDR3 carries no conserved phenylalanine or tryptophan at its end. The V and J genes are TRBV29-1 and TRBJ1-6; TRBD1 matches 9 bases. The V gene end was trimmed by 5 bases and the J gene end by 5 bases; junction bases not matched to a gene: 4. Germline CDR1 and CDR2: SQVTM and ANQGSEA. The CDR3 has 14 residues. CDR3 residues: CSVRRDRDNSPLHI. Here the CDR3 DNA reads TGCAGCGTTAGGAGGGACAGGGATAATTCACCCCTCCACATT.

This clonotype was seen once. Without the conserved terminal phenylalanine or tryptophan, this CDR3 likely stems from a read error. The gene calls are TRBV11-2 and TRBJ2-5; D is ambiguous. This CDR3 has 13 amino acids. V was cut by 5 bases and J by 3 bases, with 10 bases left in between. CDR1 and CDR2 (germline): SGHAT, FQNNGV. The CDR3, as DNA: TGTGCCAGCAGCGCCGGACCGGAAGAGACCCAGTACTTA. Amino acids: CASSAGPEETQYL.

This clonotype was seen once. This may be a read error, as it is one base from a much larger clone. The chain recombines TRBV7-9 with TRBJ1-2, with D possibly matching TRBD1 (6 bases). Germline CDR1 and CDR2: SEHNR and FQNEAQ (reference sequence). The CDR3 consists of 13 residues. Trimming removed 5 bases from V and 13 bases from J, with 20 bases in between. The CDR3 region is CASSIRDNSELTF. The CDR3 nucleotides read TGTGCCAGCAGCATCCGGGACAACTCCGAGCTCACCTTC.

This clonotype was recorded only once. Here the CDR3 omits its conserved ending phenylalanine or tryptophan, so a read error is the likely source. The chain carries TRBV11-3 and TRBJ1-1; D is unclear. V lost 9 bases and J 4 bases, leaving 18 bases between the germline ends. The CDR3 spans 14 residues. From germline, CDR1 is SGHNT and CDR2 YENEEA. This CDR3 reads CASSHLSVTTEAFL. The CDR3 bases are TGTGCCAGTAGCCACTTATCCGTGACCACTGAAGCTTTCCTT.

Notes on this clonotype: One junction end does not reproduce the germline sequence, and a read error may be involved. The chain employs TRBV7-8 and TRBJ1-1; D call uncertain. CDR1 is SGHVS and CDR2 is FQNEAQ in the germline V gene. The CDR3 consists of 13 residues. CDR3 in DNA: TGTGCCAGCAGCCGCGCAGCGAACACTGAAGTTTTCTTT. It encodes CASSRAANTEVFF. Full variable domain (missing parts from reference TRBV7-8 and TRBJ1-1): GAGVSQSPRYKVAKRGQDVALRCDPISGHVSLFWYQQALGQGPEFLTYFQNEAQLDKSGLPSDRFFAERPEGSVSTLKIQRTQQEDSAVYLCASSRAANTEVFFGQGTRLTVV.

A word on this clonotype: A much bigger clone sits one base away, suggesting this may be a read error. The chain has TRBV28 and TRBJ2-7, with D unclear. The CDR3 extends over 12 amino acids. The germline V gene has CDR1 MDHEN and CDR2 SYDVKM. The CDR3 region has the DNA TGTGTCAGCAGCCCCGTAGCCTACGAGCAGTACTTC. This codes for CVSSPVAYEQYF.

As for this clonotype: This may arise from a read error, as a much more abundant clone is one base away. The chain joins TRBV5-6 to TRBJ2-3; no clear D. Germline V lookup: CDR1 SGHDT, CDR2 YYEEEE. V was cut by 0 bases and J by 3 bases, with 11 bases left in between. The CDR3 covers 15 residues. For the CDR3, the DNA is TGTGCCAGCAGCTTGGATGTTTCTAGAACAGATACGCAGTATTTT. Translation: CASSLDVSRTDTQYF.

This rearrangement joins TRBV2 to TRBJ2-3, with 10 bases identical to TRBD2. Germline trimming cut 6 bases from V and 3 bases from J; bases unmatched to any gene: 6. The CDR3 runs 15 residues. Germline V gene lookup returns CDR1 SNHLY and CDR2 FYNNEI. CDR3 residues: CASRVLAGRTDTQYF. The CDR3 DNA reads TGTGCCAGCAGGGTACTAGCGGGAAGGACAGATACGCAGTATTTT. Complete variable domain (other parts from reference TRBV2 and TRBJ2-3): EPEVTQTPSHQVTQMGQEVILRCVPISNHLYFYWYRQILGQKVEFLVSFYNNEISEKSEIFDDQFSVERPDGSNFTLKIRSTKLEDSAMYFCASRVLAGRTDTQYFGPGTRLTVL.

This clonotype was detected ten times or more. The J gene is TRBJ2-7, the V gene TRBV13, with 11 bases that match TRBD1. The CDR3 spans 13 residues. Trimming took 4 bases from V and 5 from J; bases not matched to a gene: 1. Looked up from germline, CDR1 is PRHDT and CDR2 is FYEKMQ (reference sequence). The CDR3 protein is CASSSDRGHEQYF. CDR3 bases: TGTGCCAGCAGCTCGGACAGGGGGCACGAGCAGTACTTC.

This chain connects TRBV20-1 to TRBJ2-1, with 11 bases identical to TRBD2. The CDR3 covers 14 residues. Germline values: CDR1 DFQATT, CDR2 SNEGSKA (reference sequence). J lost 13 bases, V lost 2 bases, and 10 bases had no gene match. The CDR3, as DNA: TGCAGTGCTAGAAAACTAGCGGGAGTCGGAAAACAGTTCTTC. This translates into CSARKLAGVGKQFF.

Turning to this clonotype: This may be a read error, as it is one base from a much larger clone. The rearrangement uses TRBV20-1 and TRBJ2-7; 7 nucleotides agree with TRBD2. The CDR3 is 14 amino acids. Germline trimming cut 3 bases from V and 3 bases from J; bases unmatched to any gene: 8. Germline CDR1 reads DFQATT; CDR2 reads SNEGSKA (reference sequence). Here the CDR3 DNA reads TGCAGTGCTAGGGAGCGGGACTTCAACTACGAGCAGTACTTC. Translated, it gives CSARERDFNYEQYF.

Of note for this clonotype: At one of its ends the junction is not consistent with the germline gene, which may arise from a read error. The CDR3 reads CASSLDGRPKMDTQYF. The CDR3 DNA sequence: TGTGCCAGCAGCTTAGACGGGAGACCGAAGATGGATACGCAATATTTT. V gene TRBV11-2 combines with J gene TRBJ2-3; possibly TRBD2 for D (6 bases). Germline CDR1 is SGHAT and CDR2 is FQNNGV. The CDR3 has 16 residues.

Concerning this clonotype itself: This sequence may be a read error, since a much larger clone differs from it by one base. The chain joins TRBV12-3 or TRBV12-4 to TRBJ2-1; 8 bases match TRBD2. The CDR3 runs to 14 residues. The CDR3 coding sequence is TGTGCCAGCAGTTTCGGGGGGGGGTACAATGAGGAGTTCTTC. It yields the protein CASSFGGGYNEEFF.

As for this clonotype: The CDR3 does not end in the conserved phenylalanine or tryptophan, so this is likely a read error. The limits of the CDR3 on the DNA are not certain, so only TCRdb's listed CDR3 is given. The rearrangement uses TRBV6-5 and TRBJ2-1; TRBD1 was called by the table and not checked on the DNA. Germline CDR1 reads MNHEY; CDR2 reads SVGAGI. Counting both end residues, the CDR3 totals 15 amino acids. The chain's CDR3 is CASSQWGVGGIEKFI.

Concerning this clonotype itself: One end of the junction does not line up with germline, which may come from a read error. The CDR3 reads CASSPGQSTNEKLVF. The CDR3 DNA reads as TGTGCCAGCAGTCCGGGACAGTCCACAAATGAAAAACTGGTTTTT. The chain couples TRBV28 to TRBJ1-4; TRBD1 agrees at 7 bases. Germline V gene data show CDR1 as MDHEN and CDR2 as SYDVKM. The CDR3 spans 15 residues.

Worth noting for this clonotype: The CDR3 carries no conserved terminal phenylalanine or tryptophan, so it likely arises from a read error. Because the CDR3's place on the DNA is in doubt, the DNA is left out and the CDR3 is given as listed by TCRdb. V usage is TRBV11-2 and J usage is TRBJ2-2; the D segment call TRBD1 is taken from the table without a DNA check. The CDR3 spans 15 residues, counting both ends. CDR1 is SGHAT and CDR2 is FQNNGV in the germline V gene. The CDR3 here is CASRHHPEPTGELYY.